Listed below are T cell receptor beta chains from one sample, sequenced in a study of T cell repertoires in cytomegalovirus infection. TCRdb redid the calling of the reads with MiXCR, one entry per CDR3 protein. The sample carries fewer than 350,000 distinct CDR3 sequences, over 7.5% recorded once. Material for sequencing was PBMCs. These receptors were taken from a human donor in good health (CMV status not recorded). Some clones in this sample may be carry-over from other donors' samples. Both conserved end residues are trimmed from each CDR3.

j_call v_call cdr3_aa
TRBJ1-1 TRBV12-3/TRBV12-4 ASSKGANTEAF
TRBJ1-2 TRBV27 ASSLLGGQDYGYT
TRBJ2-5 TRBV11-2 ASSLASGTGFLWETQY
TRBJ2-2 TRBV24-1 ATSDLTGASTGELF
TRBJ1-5 TRBV12-3/TRBV12-4 ASRDDRVGDQDQPQH
TRBJ2-5 TRBV19 ASSIREETQY
TRBJ2-1 TRBV4-2 ASSTAGGPPEQF
TRBJ2-7 TRBV7-9 ASSPRGAGSLPF
TRBJ2-2 TRBV20-1 SARRLAGGHTGELF
TRBJ2-7 TRBV7-9 ASHGGTYEQY
TRBJ2-7 TRBV6-1 ASSEVNRDEQY
TRBJ1-2 TRBV20-1 SARDWGGPNYGYT
TRBJ2-1 TRBV7-6 ASSLVSSQESEQF
TRBJ2-7 TRBV6-2/TRBV6-3 ASSYSGSSSYEQY
TRBJ2-5 TRBV20-1 SAMPEETQY
TRBJ2-3 TRBV7-2 ASSLGGSGGPTDTQY
TRBJ2-5 TRBV11-2 ASSLDLRAQETQY
TRBJ2-7 TRBV7-2 ASSLAQGATYEQY
TRBJ2-7 TRBV15 ATSRSPKGGRDTLYEQY
TRBJ1-2 TRBV7-6 ASSPDRAAYGYT
TRBJ1-1 TRBV6-1 ASSEVAGYLNTEAF
TRBJ2-1 TRBV20-1 SARWWRSYNEQF
TRBJ2-7 TRBV7-2 ASSLPTAYEQY